Sequencing of this TCR beta chain was carried out in a study of shared clonotypes between healthy human individuals. Splitting the CD4+ cells yielded a CD45RA+ naive subset and a CD45RA-negative memory subset. Germline V gene data show CDR1 as SGHRS and CDR2 as YFSETQ. CDR3 length equals 14 residues. The trim removed 6 bases at V and 4 bases at J, leaving 5 bases unmatched. Assay: immunoSEQ multiplex PCR; the TCRdb copy retains only in-frame clones and omits some. The sample yields about a million clones, about three quarters seen once. Sequencing input: memory CD4+ T cells sorted from blood. Subset: CD45RA-negative fraction. V usage is TRBV5-1 and J usage is TRBJ2-2; TRBD2 matches 8 bases. The receptor comes from a man aged 18 to 35 in good health. The CDR3, as DNA: TGCGCCAGCACGGACGGGGGGGCCACCGGGGAGCTGTTTTTT. Protein sequence: CASTDGGATGELFF.